This TCR beta chain comes out of a study of blood T cell repertoires in COVID-19. Across the study: Donors in the United States, Italy and Spain gave samples during acute or convalescent COVID-19. PBMCs, B-cell-depleted T cells, or T cells were the source of the cDNA or gDNA that made up the material.

TCRdb keeps only in-frame clones here, not all; method: immunoSEQ multiplex PCR. Seen here are about 410,000 clones, roughly 85% observed once, and the top ten hold more than 1.4%. Germline V lookup: CDR1 MGHRA, CDR2 YSYEKL. The V gene end was trimmed by 4 bases and the J gene end by 5 bases; junction bases not matched to a gene: 16. This CDR3 is built from 20 residues. Sequenced input: peripheral blood. The rearrangement uses TRBV4-1 and TRBJ2-2; 13 bases are shared with TRBD2. This clonotype originated in a woman aged 25-40 years with active or convalescent COVID-19. DNA of the CDR3: TGCGCCAGCAGCCGCATACCGGGACTAGCGGGGACCACGATGACCGGGGAGCTGTTTTTT. This encodes CASSRIPGLAGTTMTGELFF.